This TCR beta chain was sequenced for a study of T cell repertoires in cytomegalovirus infection. Study overall: From public TCR beta signatures came an indication of both CMV infection and matching HLA type.

V lost 5 bases to trimming and J lost 9 bases, with 8 bases between them. The CDR3 extends over 11 amino acids. The germline CDR1 and CDR2 sequences are MNHEY and SVGEGT. Study-level points and caveats: Dominant in the ex vivo response were TCR beta clonotypes restricted by HLA-C and specific for CMV.

Only a few counts were recorded for this clonotype. Its antigen is undetermined. TCRdb fed the reads into MiXCR, producing one record per CDR3 protein. The sample lists roughly 800,000 distinct CDR3 sequences; 29% were seen once. The source of this sequence is a human donor in good health (CMV status not recorded). Some clones in this sample may be carry-over from other donors' samples. The sample was cultured CD8+ T cells from PBMCs, taken from culture after CMV antigen stimulation. V and J are TRBV6-2 or TRBV6-3 and TRBJ2-1; D remains unclear. CDR3 coding DNA: TGTGCCAGCAGTATCGACATTGAGCAGTTCTTC. This gives the protein CASSIDIEQFF.